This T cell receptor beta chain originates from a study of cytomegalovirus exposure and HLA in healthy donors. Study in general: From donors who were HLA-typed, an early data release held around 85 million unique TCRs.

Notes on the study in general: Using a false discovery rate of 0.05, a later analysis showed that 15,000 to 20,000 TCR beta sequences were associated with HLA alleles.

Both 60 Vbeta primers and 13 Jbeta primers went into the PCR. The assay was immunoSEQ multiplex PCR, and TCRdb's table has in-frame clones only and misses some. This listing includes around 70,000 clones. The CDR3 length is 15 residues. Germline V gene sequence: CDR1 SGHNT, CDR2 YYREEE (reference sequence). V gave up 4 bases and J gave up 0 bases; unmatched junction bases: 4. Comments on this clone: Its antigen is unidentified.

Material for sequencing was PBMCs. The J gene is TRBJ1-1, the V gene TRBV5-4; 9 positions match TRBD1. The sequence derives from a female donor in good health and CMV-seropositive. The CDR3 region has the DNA TGTGCCAGCAGCCCTGGACAGGGGATGAACACTGAAGCTTTCTTT. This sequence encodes CASSPGQGMNTEAFF.